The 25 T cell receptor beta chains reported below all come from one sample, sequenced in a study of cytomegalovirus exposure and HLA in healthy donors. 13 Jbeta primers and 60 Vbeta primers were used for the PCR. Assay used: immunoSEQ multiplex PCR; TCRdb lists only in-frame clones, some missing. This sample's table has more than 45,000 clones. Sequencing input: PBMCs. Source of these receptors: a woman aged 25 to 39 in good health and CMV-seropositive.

In DNA, the CDR3 is TGTGCCAGTAAAACAGGGGTTGACACTGAAGCTTTCTTT. This encodes CASKTGVDTEAFF. The V gene is TRBV19, the J gene TRBJ1-1; 7 bases agree with TRBD1. The CDR3 sequence is 13 residues long. V dropped 7 bases and J dropped 3; count of bases not matched to a gene: 5. CDR1 and CDR2 from the germline V gene are LNHDA and SQIVND (reference sequence).

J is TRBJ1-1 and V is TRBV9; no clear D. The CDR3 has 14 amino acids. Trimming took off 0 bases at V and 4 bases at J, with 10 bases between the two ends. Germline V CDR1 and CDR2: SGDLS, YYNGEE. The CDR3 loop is CASSVEARGTEAFF. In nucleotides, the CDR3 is TGTGCCAGCAGCGTAGAAGCACGGGGCACTGAAGCTTTCTTT.

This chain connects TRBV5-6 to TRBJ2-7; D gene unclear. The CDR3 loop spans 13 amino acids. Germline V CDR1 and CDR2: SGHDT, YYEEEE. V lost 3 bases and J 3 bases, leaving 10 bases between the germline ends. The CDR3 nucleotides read TGTGCCAGCAGCTATGTAGGCGGCTACGAGCAGTACTTC. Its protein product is CASSYVGGYEQYF. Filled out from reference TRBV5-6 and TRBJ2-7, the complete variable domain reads DAGVTQSPTHLIKTRGQQVTLRCSPKSGHDTVSWYQQALGQGPQFIFQYYEEEERQRGNFPDRFSGHQFPNYSSELNVNALLLGDSALYLCASSYVGGYEQYFGPGTRLTVT.

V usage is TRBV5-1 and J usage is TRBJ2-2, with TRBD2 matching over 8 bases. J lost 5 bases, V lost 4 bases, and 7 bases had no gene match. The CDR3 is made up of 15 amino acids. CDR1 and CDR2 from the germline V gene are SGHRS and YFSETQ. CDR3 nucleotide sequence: TGCGCCAGCAGCGCCTTAAGCGGGGGAACCGGGGAGCTGTTTTTT. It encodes CASSALSGGTGELFF.

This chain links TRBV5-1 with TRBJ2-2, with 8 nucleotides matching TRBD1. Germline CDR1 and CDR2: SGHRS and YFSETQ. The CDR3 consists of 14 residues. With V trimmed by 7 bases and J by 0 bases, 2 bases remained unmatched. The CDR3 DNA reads TGCGCCAGCGGGACAGGCGCGAACACCGGGGAGCTGTTTTTT. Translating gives CASGTGANTGELFF.

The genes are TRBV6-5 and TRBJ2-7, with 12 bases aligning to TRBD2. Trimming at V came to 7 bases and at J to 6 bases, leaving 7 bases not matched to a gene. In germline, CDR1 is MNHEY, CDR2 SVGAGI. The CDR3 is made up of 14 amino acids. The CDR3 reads CASTSRLAGVEQYF. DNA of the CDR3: TGTGCCAGCACATCCAGACTAGCGGGAGTCGAGCAGTACTTC.

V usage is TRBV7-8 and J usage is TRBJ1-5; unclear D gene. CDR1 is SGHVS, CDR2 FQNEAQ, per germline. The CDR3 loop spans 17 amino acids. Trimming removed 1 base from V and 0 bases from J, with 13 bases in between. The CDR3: CASSLGFLGYSNQPQHF. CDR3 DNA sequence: TGTGCCAGCAGCTTAGGGTTTTTGGGCTATAGCAATCAGCCCCAGCATTTT.

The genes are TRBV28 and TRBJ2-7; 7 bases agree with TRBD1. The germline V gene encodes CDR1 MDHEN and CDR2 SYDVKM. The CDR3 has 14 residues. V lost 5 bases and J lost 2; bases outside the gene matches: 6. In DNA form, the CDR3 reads TGTGCCAGCAGTCCAGGACAGGTTACCTACGAGCAGTACTTC. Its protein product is CASSPGQVTYEQYF.

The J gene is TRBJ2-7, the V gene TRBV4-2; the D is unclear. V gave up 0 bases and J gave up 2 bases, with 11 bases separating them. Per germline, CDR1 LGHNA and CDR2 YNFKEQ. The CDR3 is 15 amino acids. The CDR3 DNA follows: TGTGCCAGCAGCCAAGATAGGAGCATTACCTACGAGCAGTACTTC. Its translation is CASSQDRSITYEQYF.

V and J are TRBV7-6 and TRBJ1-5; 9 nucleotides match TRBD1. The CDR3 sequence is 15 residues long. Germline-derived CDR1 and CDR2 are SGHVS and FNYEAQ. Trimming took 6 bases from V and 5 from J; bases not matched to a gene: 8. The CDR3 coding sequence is TGTGCCAGCAGGCCCTGGACAGGGGAAGATCAGCCCCAGCATTTT. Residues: CASRPWTGEDQPQHF.

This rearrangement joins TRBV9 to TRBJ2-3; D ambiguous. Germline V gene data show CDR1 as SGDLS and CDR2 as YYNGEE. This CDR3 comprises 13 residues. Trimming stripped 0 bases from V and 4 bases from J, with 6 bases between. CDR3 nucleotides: TGTGCCAGCAGCGTAGCTACCTCAGATACGCAGTATTTT. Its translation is CASSVATSDTQYF. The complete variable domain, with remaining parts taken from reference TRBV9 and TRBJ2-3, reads DSGVTQTPKHLITATGQRVTLRCSPRSGDLSVYWYQQSLDQGLQFLIQYYNGEERAKGNILERFSAQQFPDLHSELNLSSLELGDSALYFCASSVATSDTQYFGPGTRLTVL.

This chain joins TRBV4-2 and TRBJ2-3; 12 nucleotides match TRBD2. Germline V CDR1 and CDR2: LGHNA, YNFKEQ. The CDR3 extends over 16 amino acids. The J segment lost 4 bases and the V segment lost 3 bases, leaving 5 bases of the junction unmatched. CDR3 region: CASSQQTSGSADTQYF. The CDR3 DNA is TGTGCCAGCAGCCAGCAGACTAGCGGGAGTGCAGATACGCAGTATTTT.

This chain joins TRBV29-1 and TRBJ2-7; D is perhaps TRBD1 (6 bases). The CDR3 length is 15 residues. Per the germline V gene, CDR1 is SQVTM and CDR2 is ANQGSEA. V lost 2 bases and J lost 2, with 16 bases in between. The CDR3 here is CSVERSRGRTYEQYF. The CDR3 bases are TGCAGCGTTGAACGGTCTAGGGGGAGAACCTACGAGCAGTACTTC.

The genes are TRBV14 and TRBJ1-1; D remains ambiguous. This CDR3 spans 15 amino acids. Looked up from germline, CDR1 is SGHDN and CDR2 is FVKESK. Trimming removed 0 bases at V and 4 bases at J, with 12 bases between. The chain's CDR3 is CASSQEKRSGTEAFF. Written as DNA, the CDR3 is TGTGCCAGCAGCCAAGAGAAGAGGAGTGGCACTGAAGCTTTCTTT.

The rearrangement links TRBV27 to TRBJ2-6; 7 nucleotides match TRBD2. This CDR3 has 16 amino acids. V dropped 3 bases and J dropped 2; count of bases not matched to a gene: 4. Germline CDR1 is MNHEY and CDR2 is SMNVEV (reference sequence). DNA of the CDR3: TGTGCCAGCAGTTTCGCGGGGGTAACTGGGGCCAACGTCCTGACTTTC. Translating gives CASSFAGVTGANVLTF.

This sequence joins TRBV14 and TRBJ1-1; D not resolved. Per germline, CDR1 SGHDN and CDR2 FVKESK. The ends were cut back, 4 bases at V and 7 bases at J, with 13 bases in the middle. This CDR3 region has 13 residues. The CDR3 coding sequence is TGTGCCAGCAGCCCCCAAGCCACGGGTGAAGCTTTCTTT. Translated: CASSPQATGEAFF.

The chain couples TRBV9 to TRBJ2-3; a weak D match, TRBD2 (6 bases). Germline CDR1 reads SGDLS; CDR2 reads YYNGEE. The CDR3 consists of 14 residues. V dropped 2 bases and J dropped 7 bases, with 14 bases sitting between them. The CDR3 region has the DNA TGTGCCAGCAGCGTGGGGGGTAGTAGGAATACGCAGTATTTT. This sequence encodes CASSVGGSRNTQYF.

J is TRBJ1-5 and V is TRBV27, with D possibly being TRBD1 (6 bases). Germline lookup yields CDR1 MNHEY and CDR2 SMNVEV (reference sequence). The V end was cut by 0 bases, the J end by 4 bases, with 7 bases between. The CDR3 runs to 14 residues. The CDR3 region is CASSLSRGNQPQHF. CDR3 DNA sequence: TGTGCCAGCAGTTTATCCAGGGGTAATCAGCCCCAGCATTTT.

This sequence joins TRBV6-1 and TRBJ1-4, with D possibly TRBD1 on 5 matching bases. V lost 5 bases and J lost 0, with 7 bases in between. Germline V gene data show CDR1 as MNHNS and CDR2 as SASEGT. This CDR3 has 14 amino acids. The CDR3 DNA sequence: TGTGCCAGCAGTTCAGGGTCAACTAATGAAAAACTGTTTTTT. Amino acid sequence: CASSSGSTNEKLFF.

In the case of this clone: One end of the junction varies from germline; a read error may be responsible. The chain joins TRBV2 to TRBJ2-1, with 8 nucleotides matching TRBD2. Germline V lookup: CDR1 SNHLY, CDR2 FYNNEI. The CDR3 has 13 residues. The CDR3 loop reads CASREAGDNEQFF. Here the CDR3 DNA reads TGTGCCAGCAGGGAAGCGGGAGACAATGAGCAGTTCTTC.

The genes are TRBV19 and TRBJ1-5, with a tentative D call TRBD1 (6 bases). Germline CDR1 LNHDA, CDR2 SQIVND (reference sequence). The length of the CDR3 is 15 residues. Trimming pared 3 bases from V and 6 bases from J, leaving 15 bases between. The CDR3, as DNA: TGTGCCAGTAGTATTTCCCGGGGCAGGGGTCAGCCCCAGCATTTT. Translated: CASSISRGRGQPQHF.

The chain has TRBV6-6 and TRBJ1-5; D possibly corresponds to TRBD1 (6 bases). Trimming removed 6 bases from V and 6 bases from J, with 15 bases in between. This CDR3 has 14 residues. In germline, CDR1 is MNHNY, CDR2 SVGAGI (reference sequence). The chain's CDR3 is CASREQGEGQPQHF. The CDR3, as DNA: TGTGCCAGCAGAGAACAGGGTGAAGGTCAGCCCCAGCATTTT.

CDR3 nucleotides: TGTGCCAGTGATCGGGGGATGTTTCAGCCCCAGCATTTT. Its translation: CASDRGMFQPQHF. The rearrangement uses TRBV19 and TRBJ1-5; the D gene is possibly TRBD1 (5 bases). V was trimmed by 8 bases and J by 6 bases, leaving 14 bases between them. CDR1 and CDR2 (germline): LNHDA, SQIVND (reference sequence). The CDR3 totals 13 residues.

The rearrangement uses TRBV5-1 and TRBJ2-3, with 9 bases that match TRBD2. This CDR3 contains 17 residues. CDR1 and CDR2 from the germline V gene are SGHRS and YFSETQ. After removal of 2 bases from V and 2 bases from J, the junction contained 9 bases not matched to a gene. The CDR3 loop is CASSFSPSGETTDTQYF. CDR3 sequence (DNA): TGCGCCAGCAGCTTCTCGCCTAGCGGGGAGACCACAGATACGCAGTATTTT.

DNA for the CDR3: TGTGCCAGCAGCTTAGAGGGGCCAGGCTACGAGCAGTACTTC. This encodes CASSLEGPGYEQYF. The V call is TRBV7-9, the J call TRBJ2-5; TRBD1 might be the D (5 bases). The DNA matches TRBJ2-7 better at its end, which makes the J call doubtful. This CDR3 has 14 amino acids. Germline CDR1 and CDR2: SEHNR and FQNEAQ (reference sequence).